This TCR beta chain derives from a study of graft-versus-host responses after intestinal transplantation. The CDR3 extends over 15 amino acids. Germline lookup yields CDR1 MNHEY and CDR2 SMNVEV (reference sequence). Trimming took off 6 bases at V and 0 bases at J, with 12 bases between the two ends. As concerns this clone: As yet, its antigen is unknown.

The table came from immunoSEQ multiplex PCR; TCRdb's copy has only in-frame clones and leaves some out. The table has under 90,000 clones, around 91% seen once; the top ten hold about 4%. This clonotype was sampled from a human donor who was the organ donor for an intestinal transplant. This sample comprised unstimulated CD8+ T cells sorted from spleen or lymph node cells, obtained before transplant. The J gene is TRBJ1-3, the V gene TRBV27; the D gene is possibly TRBD1 (6 bases). CDR3 sequence (DNA): TGTGCCAGCAGGCAAGACAGGACCTCTGGAAACACCATATATTTT. It specifies CASRQDRTSGNTIYF.